This T cell receptor (beta chain) was recovered during a study of shared clonotypes between healthy human individuals. Broader study findings: Rarefaction curves obtained for sorted subsets showed sequencing incomplete despite large depth.

The naive CD8 subset, CD45RO-negative cells positively selected for CCR7, excluded terminally differentiated effector memory CD45RA+ cells. Donors were Caucasian adults residing in Nashville, Tennessee, USA. Germline CDR1 LNHDA, CDR2 SQIVND (reference sequence). CDR3 length: 15 amino acids. V trimming: 4 bases; J trimming: 5 bases; junction bases outside the gene matches: 8. Notes on this clone: The antigen remains unidentified.

TCRdb's table, derived via immunoSEQ multiplex PCR, lists solely in-frame clones and lacks some. The sample consists of hundreds of thousands of clones, about 96% of them appearing once. The source of this sequence is a woman in her twenties or thirties in good health. Sequencing was done on a sample of naive CD8+ T cells sorted from blood. The J gene is TRBJ2-3, the V gene TRBV19; 8 nucleotides agree with TRBD2. The CDR3 sequence: CASSTTSGSQDTQYF. CDR3 in DNA: TGTGCCAGTAGTACCACAAGCGGGAGCCAAGATACGCAGTATTTT. Looking up the rest from reference TRBV19 and TRBJ2-3 gives the full variable domain: DGGITQSPKYLFRKEGQNVTLSCEQNLNHDAMYWYRQDPGQGLRLIYYSQIVNDFQKGDIAEGYSVSREKKESFPLTVTSAQKNPTAFYLCASSTTSGSQDTQYFGPGTRLTVL.